The T cell receptor beta chain described here comes from a study of identical twins. Findings and limits, study-wide: The degree of excess twin sharing was weaker in beta out-of-frame sequences. Cross-sectional statistical analysis, not tracking of the same donors, underpinned the conclusions.

Template switching introduced a universal primer site, and the cDNA bore unique molecular identifiers. TCRdb re-analysed the 5' RACE reads in MiXCR, keeping a single row per CDR3 protein. The sample has under 500,000 distinct CDR3 sequences, roughly an eighth seen once. This CDR3 spans 18 amino acids. Per germline, CDR1 LGHDT and CDR2 YNNKEL (reference sequence). The junction had 18 bases not matched to a gene; V was cut back by 1 base and J by 9 bases. A note on this clonotype: The antigen is undetermined.

The same sample was also studied in work on yellow fever vaccine responses in identical twins. That study reports: It has been reported that, in twins, the vaccine T cell response seemed partly convergent and partly personalized.

The genes are TRBV3-1 and TRBJ2-3, with 8 positions matching TRBD2. The sequenced sample was CD4+ T cells sorted from blood. This receptor was identified in a woman younger than 30 in good health. CDR3: CASSQVGTTVAGGMTQYF. The CDR3 DNA is TGTGCCAGCAGCCAAGTCGGAACGACGGTGGCGGGGGGAATGACGCAGTATTTT.